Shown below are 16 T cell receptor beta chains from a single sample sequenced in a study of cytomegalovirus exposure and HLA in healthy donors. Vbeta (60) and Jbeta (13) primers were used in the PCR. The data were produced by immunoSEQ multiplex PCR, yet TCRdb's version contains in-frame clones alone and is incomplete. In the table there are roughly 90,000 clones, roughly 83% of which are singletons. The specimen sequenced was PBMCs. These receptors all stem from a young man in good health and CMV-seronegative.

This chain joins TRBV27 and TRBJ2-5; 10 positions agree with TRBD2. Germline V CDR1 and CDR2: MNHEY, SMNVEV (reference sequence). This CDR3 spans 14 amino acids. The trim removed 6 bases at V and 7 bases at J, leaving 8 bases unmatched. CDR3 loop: CASRRLAGQGTQYF. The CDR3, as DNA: TGTGCCAGCAGGCGACTAGCGGGTCAGGGGACCCAGTACTTC.

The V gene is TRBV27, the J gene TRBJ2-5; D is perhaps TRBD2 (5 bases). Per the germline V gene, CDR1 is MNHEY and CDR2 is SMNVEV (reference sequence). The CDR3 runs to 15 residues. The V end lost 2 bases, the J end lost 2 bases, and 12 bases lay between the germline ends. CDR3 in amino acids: CASSLTRAEQETQYF. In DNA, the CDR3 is TGTGCCAGCAGTTTAACGAGGGCGGAACAAGAGACCCAGTACTTC.

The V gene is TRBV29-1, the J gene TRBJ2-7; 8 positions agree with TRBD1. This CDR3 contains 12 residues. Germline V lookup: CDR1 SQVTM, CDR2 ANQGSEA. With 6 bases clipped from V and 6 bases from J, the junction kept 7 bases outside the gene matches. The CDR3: CSVGQGGGEQYF. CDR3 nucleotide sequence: TGCAGCGTCGGACAGGGAGGTGGCGAGCAGTACTTC.

For the CDR3, the DNA is TGCGCCAGCAGCTTGGAAGGGACATCTCAGCCCCAGCATTTT. It yields the protein CASSLEGTSQPQHF. The V call is TRBV5-1, the J call TRBJ1-5; D may be TRBD1 (6 bases). V lost 0 bases, J lost 6 bases, and 10 bases lay in between. This CDR3 has 14 residues. CDR1 is SGHRS and CDR2 is YFSETQ in the germline V gene.

CDR3 amino acids: CASSLAGGLDEQFF. In DNA, the CDR3 is TGTGCCAGCAGCTTAGCTGGCGGGTTGGATGAGCAGTTCTTC. V is TRBV7-6 and J is TRBJ2-1, with D maybe TRBD2 (5 bases). This CDR3 has 14 residues. Trimming cost V 0 bases and J 8 bases, with 11 bases left between them. CDR1 is SGHVS and CDR2 is FNYEAQ in the germline V gene. The variable domain in full, with the rest retrieved from reference TRBV7-6 and TRBJ2-1, is GAGVSQSPRYKVTKRGQDVALRCDPISGHVSLYWYRQALGQGPEFLTYFNYEAQQDKSGLPNDRFSAERPEGSISTLTIQRTEQRDSAMYRCASSLAGGLDEQFFGPGTRLTVL.

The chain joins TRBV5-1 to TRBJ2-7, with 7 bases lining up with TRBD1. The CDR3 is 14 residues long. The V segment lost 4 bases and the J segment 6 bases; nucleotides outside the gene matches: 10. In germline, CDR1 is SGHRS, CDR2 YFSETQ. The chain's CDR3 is CASSLTGKGLEQYF. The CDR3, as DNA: TGCGCCAGCAGCCTGACAGGGAAAGGACTCGAGCAGTACTTC.

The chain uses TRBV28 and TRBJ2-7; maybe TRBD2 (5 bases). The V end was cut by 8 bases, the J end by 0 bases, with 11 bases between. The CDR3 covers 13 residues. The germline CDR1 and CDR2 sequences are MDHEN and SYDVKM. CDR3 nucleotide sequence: TGTGCCAGCCGATTAGCGAGCTCCTACGAGCAGTACTTC. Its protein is CASRLASSYEQYF.

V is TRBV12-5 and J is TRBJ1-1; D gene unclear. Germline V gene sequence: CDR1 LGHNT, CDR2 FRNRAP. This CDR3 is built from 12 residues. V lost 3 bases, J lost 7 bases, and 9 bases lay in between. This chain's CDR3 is CASGFGRSEAFF. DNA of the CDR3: TGTGCTAGTGGTTTTGGCCGGAGTGAAGCTTTCTTT.

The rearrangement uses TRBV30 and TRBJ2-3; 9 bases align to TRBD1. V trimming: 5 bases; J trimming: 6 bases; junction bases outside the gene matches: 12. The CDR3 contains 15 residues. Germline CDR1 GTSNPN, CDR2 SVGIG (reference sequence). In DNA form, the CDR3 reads TGTGCCTGGGGGTTAGAGGACAGGGGCCGGGATACGCAGTATTTT. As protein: CAWGLEDRGRDTQYF.

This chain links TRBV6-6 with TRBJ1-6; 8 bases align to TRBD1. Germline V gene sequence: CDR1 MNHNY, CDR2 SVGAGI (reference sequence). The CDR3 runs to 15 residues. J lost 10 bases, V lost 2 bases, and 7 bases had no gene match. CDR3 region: CASSYEGQGESPLHF. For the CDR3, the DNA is TGTGCCAGCAGTTACGAAGGACAGGGAGAATCACCCCTCCACTTT.

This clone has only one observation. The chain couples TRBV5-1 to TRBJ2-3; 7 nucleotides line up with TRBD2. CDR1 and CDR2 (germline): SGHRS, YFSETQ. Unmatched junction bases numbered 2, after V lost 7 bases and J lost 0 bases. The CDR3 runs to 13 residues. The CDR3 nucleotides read TGCGCCAGCCTTAGCGGGAGCACAGATACGCAGTATTTT. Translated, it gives CASLSGSTDTQYF.

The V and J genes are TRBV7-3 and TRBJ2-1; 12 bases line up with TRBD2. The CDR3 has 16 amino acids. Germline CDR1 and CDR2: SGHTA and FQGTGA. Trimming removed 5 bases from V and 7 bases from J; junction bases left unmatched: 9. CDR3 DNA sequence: TGTGCCAGCAGCCCTGCTAGCGGGAGGGCCGGGAATGAGCAGTTCTTC. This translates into CASSPASGRAGNEQFF.

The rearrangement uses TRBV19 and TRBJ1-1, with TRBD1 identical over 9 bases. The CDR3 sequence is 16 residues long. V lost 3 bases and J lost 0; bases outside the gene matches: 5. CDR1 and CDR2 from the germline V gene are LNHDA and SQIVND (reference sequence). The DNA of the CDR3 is TGTGCCAGTAGTATCGGGACAGGGCCCATGAACACTGAAGCTTTCTTT. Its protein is CASSIGTGPMNTEAFF. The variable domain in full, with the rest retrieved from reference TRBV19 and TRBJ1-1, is DGGITQSPKYLFRKEGQNVTLSCEQNLNHDAMYWYRQDPGQGLRLIYYSQIVNDFQKGDIAEGYSVSREKKESFPLTVTSAQKNPTAFYLCASSIGTGPMNTEAFFGQGTRLTVV.

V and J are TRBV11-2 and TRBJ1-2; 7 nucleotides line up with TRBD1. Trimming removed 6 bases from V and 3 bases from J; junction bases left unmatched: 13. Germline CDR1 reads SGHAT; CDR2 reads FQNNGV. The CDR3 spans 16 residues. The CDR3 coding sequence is TGTGCCAGCAGTAGTTACAGGGGAAGATATGACTATGGCTACACCTTC. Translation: CASSSYRGRYDYGYTF. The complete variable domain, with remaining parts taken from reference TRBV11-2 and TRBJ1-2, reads EAGVAQSPRYKIIEKRQSVAFWCNPISGHATLYWYQQILGQGPKLLIQFQNNGVVDDSQLPKDRFSAERLKGVDSTLKIQPAKLEDSAVYLCASSSYRGRYDYGYTFGSGTRLTVV.

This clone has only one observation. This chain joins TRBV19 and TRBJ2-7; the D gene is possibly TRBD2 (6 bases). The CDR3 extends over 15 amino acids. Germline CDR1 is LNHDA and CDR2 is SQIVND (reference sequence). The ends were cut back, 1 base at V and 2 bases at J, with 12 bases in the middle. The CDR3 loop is CASSIAGATTYEQYF. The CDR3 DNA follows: TGTGCCAGTAGTATAGCGGGAGCCACCACCTACGAGCAGTACTTC. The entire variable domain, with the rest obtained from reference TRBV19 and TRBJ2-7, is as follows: DGGITQSPKYLFRKEGQNVTLSCEQNLNHDAMYWYRQDPGQGLRLIYYSQIVNDFQKGDIAEGYSVSREKKESFPLTVTSAQKNPTAFYLCASSIAGATTYEQYFGPGTRLTVT.

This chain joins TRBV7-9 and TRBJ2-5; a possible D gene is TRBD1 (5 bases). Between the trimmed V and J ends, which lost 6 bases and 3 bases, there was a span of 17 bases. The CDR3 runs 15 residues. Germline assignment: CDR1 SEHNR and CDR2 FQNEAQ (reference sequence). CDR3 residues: CASSPKGRPEETQYF. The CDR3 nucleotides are TGTGCCAGCAGTCCGAAGGGGCGGCCTGAAGAGACCCAGTACTTC.